The source of this TCR beta chain is a study of post-analysis software for immune sequencing data. About this clonotype itself: Its antigen is unknown.

Researchers reported that TCR beta cDNA libraries carried unique molecular identifiers. TCRdb processed the PCR reads anew with MiXCR; each CDR3 protein has one entry. Of around 700,000 distinct CDR3 sequences in the sample, roughly three fifths were seen once. General study findings and limits: F-measure co-clustering was strong for batch-matched samples. When patients were compared with controls, a handful of TRBV segments were more frequent, TRBV5-6, TRBV5-1 and TRBV20-1 among them.

Per the germline V gene, CDR1 is DFQATT and CDR2 is SNEGSKA (reference sequence). The CDR3 is 14 residues long. V was clipped by 2 bases and J by 5 bases, with 13 bases between them. The genes are TRBV20-1 and TRBJ2-1; D unresolved. The clonotype originates from a girl aged 2-10 years with multiple sclerosis. Sequences were obtained from blood. CDR3 sequence reads: CSARRPIRNNEQFF. The DNA of the CDR3 is TGCAGTGCTAGACGCCCGATCCGAAACAATGAGCAGTTCTTC.